The entry below describes one TCR beta chain. The germline gives CDR1 MDHEN, CDR2 SYDVKM. V was trimmed by 5 bases and J by 7 bases, leaving 14 bases between them. The CDR3 sequence is 13 residues long. The sample belongs to a study of metastatic and nonmetastatic thyroid tumors. Study-level information: Repertoires of blood and of tissue (tumor or nodule) from malignant and benign thyroid patients were compared.

TCRdb re-called the PCR reads with MiXCR. The table records some 20,000 clones, about 22% of them present only once. Patients had received no treatment of any kind before thyroid surgery. This sequence was found in a female donor with papillary thyroid cancer or a benign thyroid nodule (not recorded which). Some clones in this sample may be carry-over from other donors' samples. Material for sequencing was tumor tissue. The chain combines TRBV28 with TRBJ1-1; D may be TRBD1 (6 bases). The CDR3, as DNA: TGTGCCAGCAGTCCTCGGGGGCAGGTTGAAGCTTTCTTT. Translation: CASSPRGQVEAFF.